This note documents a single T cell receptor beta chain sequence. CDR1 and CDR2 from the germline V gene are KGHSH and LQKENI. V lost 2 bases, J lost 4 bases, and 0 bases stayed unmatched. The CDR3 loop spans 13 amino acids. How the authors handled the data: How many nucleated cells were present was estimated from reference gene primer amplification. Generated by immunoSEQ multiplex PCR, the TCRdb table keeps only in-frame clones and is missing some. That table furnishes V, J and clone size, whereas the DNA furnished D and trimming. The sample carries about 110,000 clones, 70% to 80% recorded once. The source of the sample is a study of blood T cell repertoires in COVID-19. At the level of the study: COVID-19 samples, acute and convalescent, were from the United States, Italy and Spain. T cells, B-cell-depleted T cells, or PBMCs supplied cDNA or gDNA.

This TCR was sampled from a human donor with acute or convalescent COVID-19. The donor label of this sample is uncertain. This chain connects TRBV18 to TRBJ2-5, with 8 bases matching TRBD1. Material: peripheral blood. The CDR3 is CASSPDRGETQYF. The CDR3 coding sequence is TGTGCCAGCTCACCAGACAGGGGAGAGACCCAGTACTTC.